This T cell receptor beta chain comes out of a study of blood T cell repertoires in COVID-19. On the study more broadly: Sites in the United States, Italy and Spain provided acute and convalescent COVID-19 samples.

In the original workflow: Amplified reference gene primers provided the basis for estimating nucleated cell counts. Sequencing used immunoSEQ multiplex PCR; TCRdb keeps in-frame clones, though not all of them. V, J and clone size are taken as reported in that table, and D and trimming were inferred from the DNA itself. The repertoire holds fewer than 150,000 clones, with around nine tenths as singletons. Germline V gene lookup returns CDR1 SGHAT and CDR2 FQNNGV. The CDR3 is made up of 17 amino acids. V lost 0 bases to trimming and J lost 4 bases, with 19 bases between them. The sequence derives from a man aged 50-60 years with active or convalescent COVID-19. V gene TRBV11-2 combines with J gene TRBJ2-7; D gene ambiguous. Sequenced: peripheral blood. The CDR3 is CASSLDPASKSVYEQYF. The DNA for the CDR3 is TGTGCCAGCAGCTTAGATCCCGCTAGTAAATCAGTTTACGAGCAGTACTTC.